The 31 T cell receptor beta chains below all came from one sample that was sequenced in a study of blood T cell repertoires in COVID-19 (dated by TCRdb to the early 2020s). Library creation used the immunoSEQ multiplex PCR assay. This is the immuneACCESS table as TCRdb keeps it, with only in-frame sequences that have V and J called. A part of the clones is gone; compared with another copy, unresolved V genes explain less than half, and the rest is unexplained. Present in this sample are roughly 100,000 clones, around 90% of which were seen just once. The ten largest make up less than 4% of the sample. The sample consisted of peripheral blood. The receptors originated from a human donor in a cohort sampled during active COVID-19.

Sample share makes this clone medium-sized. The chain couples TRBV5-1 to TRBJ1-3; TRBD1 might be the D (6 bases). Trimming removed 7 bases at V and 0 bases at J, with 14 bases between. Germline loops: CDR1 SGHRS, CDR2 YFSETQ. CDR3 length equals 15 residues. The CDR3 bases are TGCGCCAGCTCGCTGACAGGCAACTCTGGAAACACCATATATTTT. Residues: CASSLTGNSGNTIYF.

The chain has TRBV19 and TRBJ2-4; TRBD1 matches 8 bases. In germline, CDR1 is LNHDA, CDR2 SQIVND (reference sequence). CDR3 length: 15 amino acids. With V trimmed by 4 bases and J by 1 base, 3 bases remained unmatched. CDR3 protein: CASSKDRAAKNIQYF. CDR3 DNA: TGTGCCAGTAGTAAGGACAGGGCTGCCAAAAACATTCAGTACTTC.

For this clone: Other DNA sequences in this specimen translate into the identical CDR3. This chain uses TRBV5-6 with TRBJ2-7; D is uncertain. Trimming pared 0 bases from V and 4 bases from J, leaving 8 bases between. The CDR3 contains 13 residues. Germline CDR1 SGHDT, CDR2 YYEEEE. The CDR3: CASSLGARYEQYF. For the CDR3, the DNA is TGTGCCAGCAGCTTGGGGGCCAGATACGAGCAGTACTTC.

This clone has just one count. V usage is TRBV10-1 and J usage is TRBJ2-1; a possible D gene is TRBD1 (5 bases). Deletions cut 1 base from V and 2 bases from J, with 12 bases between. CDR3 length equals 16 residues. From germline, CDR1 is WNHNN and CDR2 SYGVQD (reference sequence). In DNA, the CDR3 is TGCGCCAGCAGTGAGTTGGCAGGGTTTACCTACAATGAGCAGTTCTTC. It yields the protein CASSELAGFTYNEQFF.

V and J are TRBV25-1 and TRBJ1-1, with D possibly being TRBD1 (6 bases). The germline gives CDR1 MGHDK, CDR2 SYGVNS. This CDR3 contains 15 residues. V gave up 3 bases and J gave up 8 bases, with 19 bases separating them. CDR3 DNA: TGTGCCAGCAGTGAGTCGGGGACATTGGCACCCGAAGCTTTCTTT. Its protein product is CASSESGTLAPEAFF.

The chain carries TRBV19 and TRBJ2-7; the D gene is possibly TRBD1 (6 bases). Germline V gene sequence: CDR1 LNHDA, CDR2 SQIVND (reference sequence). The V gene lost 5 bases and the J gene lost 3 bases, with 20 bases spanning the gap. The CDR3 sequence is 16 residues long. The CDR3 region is CASSATGTPRIYEQYF. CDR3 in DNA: TGTGCCAGTAGTGCCACCGGGACACCAAGGATCTACGAGCAGTACTTC. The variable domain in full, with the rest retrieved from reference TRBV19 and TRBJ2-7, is DGGITQSPKYLFRKEGQNVTLSCEQNLNHDAMYWYRQDPGQGLRLIYYSQIVNDFQKGDIAEGYSVSREKKESFPLTVTSAQKNPTAFYLCASSATGTPRIYEQYFGPGTRLTVT.

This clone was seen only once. CDR3 coding DNA: TGCGCCAGCAGCTCCCCCAGGGGAGACGAGCAGTACTTC. This sequence encodes CASSSPRGDEQYF. This chain links TRBV5-1 with TRBJ2-7, with D possibly matching TRBD1 (6 bases). This CDR3 has 13 residues. The germline V and J ends were trimmed by 3 bases and 5 bases, with 12 bases remaining between them. Per germline, CDR1 SGHRS and CDR2 YFSETQ. Complete variable domain (other parts from reference TRBV5-1 and TRBJ2-7): KAGVTQTPRYLIKTRGQQVTLSCSPISGHRSVSWYQQTPGQGLQFLFEYFSETQRNKGNFPGRFSGRQFSNSRSEMNVSTLELGDSALYLCASSSPRGDEQYFGPGTRLTVT.

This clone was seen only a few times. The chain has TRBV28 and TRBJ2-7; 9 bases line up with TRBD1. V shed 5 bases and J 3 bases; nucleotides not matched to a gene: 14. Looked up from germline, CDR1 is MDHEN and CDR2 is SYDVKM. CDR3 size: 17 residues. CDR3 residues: CASSNWGVTGGLYEQYF. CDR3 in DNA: TGTGCCAGCAGTAACTGGGGGGTGACAGGGGGTCTCTACGAGCAGTACTTC.

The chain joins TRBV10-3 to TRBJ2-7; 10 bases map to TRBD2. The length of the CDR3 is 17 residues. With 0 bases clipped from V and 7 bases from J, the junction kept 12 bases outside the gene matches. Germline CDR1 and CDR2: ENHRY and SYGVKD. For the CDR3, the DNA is TGTGCCATCAGTGAGTCGAGGGTAGCGGGAGGATCAGGGGAGCAGTACTTC. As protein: CAISESRVAGGSGEQYF.

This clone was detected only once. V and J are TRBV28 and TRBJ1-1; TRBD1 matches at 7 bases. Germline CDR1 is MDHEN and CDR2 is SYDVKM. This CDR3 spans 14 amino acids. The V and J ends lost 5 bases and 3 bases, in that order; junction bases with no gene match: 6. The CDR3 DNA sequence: TGTGCCAGCAGTCCCCAGGGGGGCTACACTGAAGCTTTCTTT. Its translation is CASSPQGGYTEAFF. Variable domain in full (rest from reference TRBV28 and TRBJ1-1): DVKVTQSSRYLVKRTGEKVFLECVQDMDHENMFWYRQDPGLGLRLIYFSYDVKMKEKGDIPEGYSVSREKKERFSLILESASTNQTSMYLCASSPQGGYTEAFFGQGTRLTVV.

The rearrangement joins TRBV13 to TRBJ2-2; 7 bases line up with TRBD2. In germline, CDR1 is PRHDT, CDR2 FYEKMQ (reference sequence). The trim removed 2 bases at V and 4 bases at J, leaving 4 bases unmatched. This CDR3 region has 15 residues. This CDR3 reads CASSLQGGGTGELFF. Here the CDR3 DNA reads TGTGCCAGCAGCTTACAGGGCGGGGGCACCGGGGAGCTGTTTTTT. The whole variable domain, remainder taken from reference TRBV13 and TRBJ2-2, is AAGVIQSPRHLIKEKRETATLKCYPIPRHDTVYWYQQGPGQDPQFLISFYEKMQSDKGSIPDRFSAQQFSDYHSELNMSSLELGDSALYFCASSLQGGGTGELFFGEGSRLTVL.

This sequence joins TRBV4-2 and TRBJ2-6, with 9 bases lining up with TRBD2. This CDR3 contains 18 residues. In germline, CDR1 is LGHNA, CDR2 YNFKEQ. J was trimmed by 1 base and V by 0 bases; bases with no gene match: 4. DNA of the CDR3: TGTGCCAGCAGCCAAGATAGCGGGAGTAGGTCTGGGGCCAACGTCCTGACTTTC. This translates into CASSQDSGSRSGANVLTF.

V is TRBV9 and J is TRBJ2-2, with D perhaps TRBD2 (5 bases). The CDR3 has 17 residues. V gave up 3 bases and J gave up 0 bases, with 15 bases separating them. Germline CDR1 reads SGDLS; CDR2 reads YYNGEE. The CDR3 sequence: CASSALGSSANTGELFF. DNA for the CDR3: TGTGCCAGCAGCGCGTTGGGGAGTAGCGCGAACACCGGGGAGCTGTTTTTT.

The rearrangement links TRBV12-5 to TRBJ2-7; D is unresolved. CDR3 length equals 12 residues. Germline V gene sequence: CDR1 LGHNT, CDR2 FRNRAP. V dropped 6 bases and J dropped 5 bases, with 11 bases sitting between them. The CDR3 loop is CASGALGHEQYF. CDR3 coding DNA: TGTGCTAGTGGAGCCCTGGGCCACGAGCAGTACTTC.

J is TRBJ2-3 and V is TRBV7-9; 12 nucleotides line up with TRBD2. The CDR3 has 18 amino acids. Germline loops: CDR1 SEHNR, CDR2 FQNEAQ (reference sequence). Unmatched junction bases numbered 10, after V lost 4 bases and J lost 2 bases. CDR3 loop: CASSSPGLAGLSTDTQYF. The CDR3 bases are TGTGCCAGCAGCTCCCCGGGACTAGCGGGCCTCTCCACAGATACGCAGTATTTT.

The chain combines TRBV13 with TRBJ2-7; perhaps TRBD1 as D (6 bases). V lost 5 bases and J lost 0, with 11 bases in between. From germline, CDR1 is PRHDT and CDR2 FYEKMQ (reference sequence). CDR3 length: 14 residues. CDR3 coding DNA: TGTGCCAGCAGCCCACAGGGCTACTCCTACGAGCAGTACTTC. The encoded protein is CASSPQGYSYEQYF.

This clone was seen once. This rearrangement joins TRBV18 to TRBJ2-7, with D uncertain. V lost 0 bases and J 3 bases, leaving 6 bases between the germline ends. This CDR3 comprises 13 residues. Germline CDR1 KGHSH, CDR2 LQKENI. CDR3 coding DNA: TGTGCCAGCTCACCACCGTCCATCTACGAGCAGTACTTC. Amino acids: CASSPPSIYEQYF.

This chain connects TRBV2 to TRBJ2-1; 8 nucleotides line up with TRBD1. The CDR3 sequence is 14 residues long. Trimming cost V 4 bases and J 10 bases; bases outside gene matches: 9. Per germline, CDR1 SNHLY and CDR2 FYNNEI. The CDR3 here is CASSVQGATDEQFF. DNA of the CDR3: TGTGCCAGCAGTGTTCAGGGGGCTACGGACGAGCAGTTCTTC.

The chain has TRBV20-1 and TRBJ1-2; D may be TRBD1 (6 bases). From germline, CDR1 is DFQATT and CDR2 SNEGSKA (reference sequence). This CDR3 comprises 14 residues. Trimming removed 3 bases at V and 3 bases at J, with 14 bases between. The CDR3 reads CSASRAGADYGYTF. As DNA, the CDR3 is TGCAGTGCTAGTCGGGCGGGGGCCGACTATGGCTACACCTTC.

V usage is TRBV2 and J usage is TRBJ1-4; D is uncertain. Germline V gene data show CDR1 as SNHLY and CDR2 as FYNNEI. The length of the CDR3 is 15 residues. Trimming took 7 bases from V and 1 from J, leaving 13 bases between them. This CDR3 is CASKIWGETNEKLFF. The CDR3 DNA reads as TGTGCCAGCAAAATCTGGGGAGAAACTAATGAAAAACTGTTTTTT.

The CDR3 reads CASSLEQGAWYEQYF. The DNA of the CDR3 is TGTGCCAGCAGCTTAGAACAGGGGGCGTGGTACGAGCAGTACTTC. The genes are TRBV7-8 and TRBJ2-7; 9 bases line up with TRBD1. CDR1 and CDR2 (germline): SGHVS, FQNEAQ. The CDR3 runs 15 residues. V was pared by 1 base and J by 4 bases, with 5 bases of the junction left unmatched.

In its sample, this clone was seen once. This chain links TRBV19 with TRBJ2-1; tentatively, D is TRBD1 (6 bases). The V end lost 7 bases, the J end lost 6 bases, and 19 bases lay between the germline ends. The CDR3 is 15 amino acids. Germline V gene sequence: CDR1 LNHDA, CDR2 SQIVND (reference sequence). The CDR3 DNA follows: TGTGCCAGTATCAAAGGGGGAGCGCCCCCCAATGAGCAGTTCTTC. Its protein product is CASIKGGAPPNEQFF.

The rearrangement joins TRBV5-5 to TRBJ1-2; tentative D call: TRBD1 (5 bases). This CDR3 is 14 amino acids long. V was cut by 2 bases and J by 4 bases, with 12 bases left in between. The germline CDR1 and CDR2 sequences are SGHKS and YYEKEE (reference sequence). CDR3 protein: CASSFAGFTYGYTF. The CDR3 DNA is TGTGCCAGCAGCTTCGCAGGGTTTACCTATGGCTACACCTTC.

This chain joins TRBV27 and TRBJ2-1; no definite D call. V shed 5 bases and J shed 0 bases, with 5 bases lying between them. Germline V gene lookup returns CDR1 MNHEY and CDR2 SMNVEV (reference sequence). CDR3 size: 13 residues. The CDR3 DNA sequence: TGTGCCAGCAGTACCTACTCCTACAATGAGCAGTTCTTC. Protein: CASSTYSYNEQFF.

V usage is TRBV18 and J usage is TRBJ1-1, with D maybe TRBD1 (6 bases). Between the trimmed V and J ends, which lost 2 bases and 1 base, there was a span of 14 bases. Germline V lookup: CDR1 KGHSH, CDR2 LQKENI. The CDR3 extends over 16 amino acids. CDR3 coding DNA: TGTGCCAGCTCACCAGTGAGACAGGTGACGAACACTGAAGCTTTCTTT. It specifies CASSPVRQVTNTEAFF.

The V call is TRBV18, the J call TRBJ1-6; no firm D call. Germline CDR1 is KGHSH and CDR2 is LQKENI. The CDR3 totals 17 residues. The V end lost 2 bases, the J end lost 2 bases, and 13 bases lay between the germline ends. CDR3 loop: CASSPSLAPAYNSPLHF. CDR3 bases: TGTGCCAGCTCACCAAGTCTGGCCCCAGCCTATAATTCACCCCTCCACTTT. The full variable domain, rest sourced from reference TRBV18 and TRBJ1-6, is NAGVMQNPRHLVRRRGQEARLRCSPMKGHSHVYWYRQLPEEGLKFMVYLQKENIIDESGMPKERFSAEFPKEGPSILRIQQVVRGDSAAYFCASSPSLAPAYNSPLHFGNGTRLTVT.

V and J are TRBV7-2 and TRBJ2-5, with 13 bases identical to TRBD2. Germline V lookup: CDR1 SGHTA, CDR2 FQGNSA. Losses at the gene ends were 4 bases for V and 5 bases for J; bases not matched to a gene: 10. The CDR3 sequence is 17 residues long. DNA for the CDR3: TGTGCCAGCAGCTCACCCGGACTAGCGGGAGCAGGGGAGACCCAGTACTTC. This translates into CASSSPGLAGAGETQYF.

For the CDR3, the DNA is TGTGCCAGCAGCTTGGACTTCGGGACTAGCGTGGGAGGGCAGTACTTC. Its translation is CASSLDFGTSVGGQYF. V usage is TRBV5-4 and J usage is TRBJ2-7; 10 bases are shared with TRBD2. J was trimmed by 9 bases and V by 0 bases; bases with no gene match: 12. There are 16 residues in the CDR3. Germline V gene data show CDR1 as SGHNT and CDR2 as YYREEE (reference sequence).

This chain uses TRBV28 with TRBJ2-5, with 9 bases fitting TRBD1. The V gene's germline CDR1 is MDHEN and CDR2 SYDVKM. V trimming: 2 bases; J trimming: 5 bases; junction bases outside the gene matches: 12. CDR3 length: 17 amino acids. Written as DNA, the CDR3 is TGTGCCAGCAGTTTACCGCCCGGGACAGGGAGTATGGAGACCCAGTACTTC. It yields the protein CASSLPPGTGSMETQYF.

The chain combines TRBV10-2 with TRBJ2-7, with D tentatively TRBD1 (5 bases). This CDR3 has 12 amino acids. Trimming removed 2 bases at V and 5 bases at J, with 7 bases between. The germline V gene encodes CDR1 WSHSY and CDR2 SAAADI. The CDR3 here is CASSEGAHEQYF. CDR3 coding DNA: TGCGCCAGCAGTGAGGGGGCCCACGAGCAGTACTTC.

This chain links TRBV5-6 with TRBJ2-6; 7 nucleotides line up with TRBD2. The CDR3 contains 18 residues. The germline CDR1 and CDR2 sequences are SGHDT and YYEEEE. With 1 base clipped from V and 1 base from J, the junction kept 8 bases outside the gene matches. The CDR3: CASSLWREYISGANVLTF. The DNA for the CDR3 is TGTGCCAGCAGCTTGTGGCGGGAGTATATTTCTGGGGCCAACGTCCTGACTTTC.